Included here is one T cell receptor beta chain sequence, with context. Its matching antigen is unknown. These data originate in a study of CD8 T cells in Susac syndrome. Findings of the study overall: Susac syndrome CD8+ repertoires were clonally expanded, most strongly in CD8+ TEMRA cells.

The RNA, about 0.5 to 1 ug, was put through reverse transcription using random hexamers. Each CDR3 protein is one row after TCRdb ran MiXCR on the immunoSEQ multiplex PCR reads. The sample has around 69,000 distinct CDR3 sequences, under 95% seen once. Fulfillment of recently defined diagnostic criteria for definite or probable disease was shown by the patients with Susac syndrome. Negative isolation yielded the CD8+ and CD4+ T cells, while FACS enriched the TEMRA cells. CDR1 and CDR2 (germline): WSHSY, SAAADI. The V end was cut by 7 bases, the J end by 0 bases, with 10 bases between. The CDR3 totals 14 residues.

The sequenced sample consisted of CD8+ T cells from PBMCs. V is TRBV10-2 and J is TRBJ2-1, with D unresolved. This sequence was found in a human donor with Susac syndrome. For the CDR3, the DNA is TGCGCCAGCATGGACGGAAGCTCCTACAATGAGCAGTTCTTC. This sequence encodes CASMDGSSYNEQFF.